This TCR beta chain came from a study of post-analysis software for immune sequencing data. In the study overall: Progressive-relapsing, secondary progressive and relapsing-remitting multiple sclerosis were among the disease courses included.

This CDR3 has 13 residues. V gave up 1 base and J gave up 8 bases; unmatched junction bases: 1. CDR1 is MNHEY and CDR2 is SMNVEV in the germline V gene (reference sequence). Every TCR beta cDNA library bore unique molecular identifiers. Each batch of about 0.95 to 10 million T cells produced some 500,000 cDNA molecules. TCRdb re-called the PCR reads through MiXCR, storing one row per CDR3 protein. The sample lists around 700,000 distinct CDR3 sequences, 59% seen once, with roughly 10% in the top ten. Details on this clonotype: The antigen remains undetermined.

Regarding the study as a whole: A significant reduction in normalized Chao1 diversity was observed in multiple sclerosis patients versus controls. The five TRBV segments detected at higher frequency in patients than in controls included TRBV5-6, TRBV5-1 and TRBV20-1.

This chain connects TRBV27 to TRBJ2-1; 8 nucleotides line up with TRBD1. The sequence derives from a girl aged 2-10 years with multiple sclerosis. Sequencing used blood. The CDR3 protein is CASSLFRGHEQFF. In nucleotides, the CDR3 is TGTGCCAGCAGTTTATTCAGGGGGCATGAGCAGTTCTTC.